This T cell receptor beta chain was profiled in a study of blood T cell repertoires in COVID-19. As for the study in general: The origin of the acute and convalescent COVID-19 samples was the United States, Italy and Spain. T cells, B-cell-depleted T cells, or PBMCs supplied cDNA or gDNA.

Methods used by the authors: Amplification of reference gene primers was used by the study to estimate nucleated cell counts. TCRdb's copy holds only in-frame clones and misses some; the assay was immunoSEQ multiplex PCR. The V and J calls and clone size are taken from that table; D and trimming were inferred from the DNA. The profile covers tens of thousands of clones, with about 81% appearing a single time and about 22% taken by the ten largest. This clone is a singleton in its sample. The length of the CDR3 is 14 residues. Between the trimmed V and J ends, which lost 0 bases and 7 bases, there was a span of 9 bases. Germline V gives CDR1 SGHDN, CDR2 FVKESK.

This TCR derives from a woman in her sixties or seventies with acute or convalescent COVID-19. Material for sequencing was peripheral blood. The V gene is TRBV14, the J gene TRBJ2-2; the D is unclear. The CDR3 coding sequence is TGTGCCAGCAGCCAAGATGCAGCGTTCGGGGAGCTGTTTTTT. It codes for CASSQDAAFGELFF.